These T cell receptor beta chains were read from a single sample in a study of cytomegalovirus exposure and HLA in healthy donors. Sequencing used immunoSEQ multiplex PCR; TCRdb keeps in-frame clones, though not all of them. This sample has roughly 180,000 clones, with approximately 86% found just once. Sequencing was done on a sample of PBMCs. The receptors originated from a man aged 25-45 years in good health and CMV-seropositive. Each CDR3 is given with its conserved first and last residue. D genes are given only for firm matches. Rows give clone size only sometimes, using once, few, many, or a class for an expanded clone.

V gene	J gene	D gene	clone size	CDR3 protein	CDR3 DNA
TRBV5-1	TRBJ1-4	.	.	CASSFEGGWVEKLFF	TGCGCCAGCAGCTTCGAAGGGGGTTGGGTTGAAAAACTGTTTTTT
TRBV9	TRBJ2-3	.	.	CASSATDSTQYF	TGTGCCAGCAGCGCCACAGATAGTACGCAGTATTTT
TRBV14	TRBJ2-7	TRBD1	.	CASSQGAGGHYEQYF	TGTGCCAGCAGCCAAGGGGCAGGGGGCCACTACGAGCAGTACTTC
TRBV29-1	TRBJ2-7	TRBD1	.	CSAPTGCWASWGEQYF	TGCAGCGCCCCGACAGGGTGTTGGGCTAGTTGGGGGGAGCAGTACTTC
TRBV5-4	TRBJ2-2	.	few	CASSLVDGGPGELFF	TGTGCCAGCAGCTTGGTGGACGGGGGTCCCGGGGAGCTGTTTTTT
TRBV6-5	TRBJ1-4	.	.	CASSQYRAANEKLFF	TGTGCCAGCAGCCAATATAGGGCAGCGAATGAAAAACTGTTTTTT
TRBV9	TRBJ2-1	.	.	CASSDALSSYNEQFF	TGTGCCAGCAGCGACGCTCTAAGCTCCTACAATGAGCAGTTCTTC
TRBV28	TRBJ2-7	TRBD2	.	CASSPGLAFKSYEPYF	TGTGCCAGCAGTCCAGGACTAGCCTTCAAATCATACGAGCCGTACTTC
TRBV6-4	TRBJ2-2	TRBD2	.	CASSPLAGANTGELFF	TGTGCCAGCAGCCCCTTGGCGGGGGCGAACACCGGGGAGCTGTTTTTT
TRBV2	TRBJ2-1	TRBD2	once	CASNGRRGNEQFF	TGTGCCAGCAACGGGAGGCGTGGGAATGAGCAGTTCTTC
TRBV5-1	TRBJ2-3	TRBD1	.	CASSLQGDQFFDTQYF	TGCGCCAGCAGCTTGCAGGGGGACCAATTCTTTGATACGCAGTATTTT
TRBV7-2	TRBJ1-2	TRBD1	.	CASSLDGTGLGGYTF	TGTGCCAGCAGCTTAGACGGGACAGGGTTAGGTGGCTACACCTTC
TRBV28	TRBJ1-2	.	.	CATPGFGNGYTF	TGTGCCACTCCGGGATTCGGGAATGGCTACACCTTC
TRBV9	TRBJ2-3	.	once	CASSAAWASTDTQYF	TGTGCCAGCAGCGCGGCGTGGGCTAGCACAGATACGCAGTATTTT
TRBV20-1	TRBJ1-2	.	.	CSARGGTGYTF	TGCAGTGCTAGGGGGGGGACCGGCTACACCTTC
TRBV27	TRBJ1-1	TRBD1	few	CASSLLATPGQENTEAFF	TGTGCCAGCAGTTTATTAGCAACACCGGGACAGGAGAACACTGAAGCTTTCTTT
TRBV14	TRBJ1-5	.	.	CASSQDPGPQHF	TGTGCCAGCAGCCAAGATCCGGGACCCCAGCATTTT
TRBV9	TRBJ2-3	TRBD2	.	CASSVSGTSGTDTQYF	TGTGCCAGCAGCGTTTCCGGGACTAGCGGCACAGATACGCAGTATTTT
TRBV7-2	TRBJ2-3	TRBD2	.	CASSLGGGTSGTDTQYF	TGTGCCAGCAGCCTCGGAGGCGGGACTAGCGGCACAGATACGCAGTATTTT
TRBV28	TRBJ2-7	TRBD1	.	CASSPGTASIHEQYF	TGTGCCAGCAGTCCTGGGACAGCCTCTATCCACGAGCAGTACTTC
TRBV7-2	TRBJ2-1	.	.	CASSLAGDFSEQFF	TGTGCCAGCAGCTTAGCGGGGGATTTCAGTGAGCAGTTCTTC
TRBV6-5	TRBJ2-6	.	.	CASRPGTGANVLTF	TGTGCCAGCAGACCTGGAACTGGGGCCAACGTCCTGACTTTC
TRBV2	TRBJ1-6	.	once	CASSEEMTGPSPLHF	TGTGCCAGCAGTGAGGAGATGACAGGACCATCACCCCTCCACTTT
TRBV28	TRBJ2-3	.	few	CASSFGVGDTQYF	TGTGCCAGCAGTTTTGGGGTAGGGGATACGCAGTATTTT
TRBV6-1	TRBJ1-2	.	.	CASSEFLSDGVYGYTF	TGTGCCAGCAGTGAATTTCTGTCCGACGGAGTCTATGGCTACACCTTC
TRBV29-1	TRBJ2-1	.	.	CSARSAVGGQKLSSYNEQFF	TGCAGCGCCCGGTCCGCCGTGGGGGGCCAAAAACTAAGCTCCTACAATGAGCAGTTCTTC
TRBV9	TRBJ2-7	.	few	CASSVGSTEGYEQYF	TGTGCCAGCAGCGTGGGGTCTACGGAGGGCTACGAGCAGTACTTC
TRBV30	TRBJ2-7	.	.	CAWRDTYEQYF	TGTGCCTGGAGGGACACCTACGAGCAGTACTTC
TRBV7-9	TRBJ1-3	.	.	CASSFSGNTIYF	TGTGCCAGCAGCTTCTCCGGAAACACCATATATTTT
TRBV29-1	TRBJ2-7	.	.	CSVRTHPPTPGEQYF	TGCAGCGTCCGTACCCATCCACCAACCCCGGGGGAGCAGTACTTC